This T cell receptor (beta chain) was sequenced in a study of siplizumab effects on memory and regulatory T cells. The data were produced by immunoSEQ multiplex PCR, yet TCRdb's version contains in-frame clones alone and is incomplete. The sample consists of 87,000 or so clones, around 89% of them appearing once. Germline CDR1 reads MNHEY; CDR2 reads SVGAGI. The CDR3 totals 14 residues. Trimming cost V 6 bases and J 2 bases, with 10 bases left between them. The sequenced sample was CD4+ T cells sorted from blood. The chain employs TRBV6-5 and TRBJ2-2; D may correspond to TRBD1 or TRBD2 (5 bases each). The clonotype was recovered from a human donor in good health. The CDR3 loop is CASSRDPNTGELFF. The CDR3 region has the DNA TGTGCCAGCAGCCGGGACCCTAACACCGGGGAGCTGTTTTTT.